The clone carrying this T cell receptor (beta chain) has more than one count but fewer than ten. This record comes from a study of beta chain features in type 1 diabetes. Sequencing targeted expressed TCRB transcripts, as all isolated RNA had been reverse transcribed. The repertoire was sequenced with immunoSEQ multiplex PCR; TCRdb's copy has only in-frame clones and lacks some. The top ten clones hold roughly 0.038% of a sample with some 410,000 clones, approximately 15% of them seen once. Germline V gene data show CDR1 as LNHDA and CDR2 as SQIVND (reference sequence). The CDR3 loop spans 15 amino acids. V lost 10 bases and J lost 2; bases outside the gene matches: 9.

Specimen: naive CD4+ T cells from blood. The TCR originated in a young man in good health. The chain links TRBV19 to TRBJ2-1; 9 bases are a match to TRBD1. CDR3 bases: TGTGCCACCGCGGGACAGGGATCCGCCTACAATGAGCAGTTCTTC. Protein product: CATAGQGSAYNEQFF.